A selection of T cell receptor beta chains follows, all from one sample in a study of shared T cell receptors in the human thymus. Clones were sequenced by immunoSEQ multiplex PCR, and TCRdb holds only the in-frame ones, with some missing. The table has about 710,000 clones, 70% to 90% seen once. The same data also went into a second study, on human thymus T cells.

The sequencing sample was made of thymocytes. The receptors were gathered from a boy under two years old with a congenital heart defect. The CDR3 runs from the conserved cysteine through the conserved F or W. A D gene is named only where the DNA matches it firmly. A clone size is listed for some rows: how often the clone was seen (once, few, many), or a class if it is expanded.

d_call j_call v_call clone_size cdr3_nt cdr3_aa
NA TRBJ2-5 TRBV28 once TGTGCCAGCAGTAACGGGACTCTCCAAGAGACCCAGTACTTC CASSNGTLQETQYF
TRBD1 TRBJ1-1 TRBV27 NA TGTGCCAGCAGTTTAAGACAGGGGCCCCTGAACACTGAAGCTTTCTTT CASSLRQGPLNTEAFF
TRBD2 TRBJ2-7 TRBV6-8 NA TGTGCCAGCAGTTATCCCCGGCGGGGGGGATACGAGCAGTACTTC CASSYPRRGGYEQYF
NA TRBJ2-6 TRBV6-6 once TGTGCCAGCAGTTCCGCCAGGGCCTTCGGGGCCAACGTCCTGACTTTC CASSSARAFGANVLTF
TRBD1 TRBJ2-7 TRBV5-1 NA TGCGCCAGCAGCTTGGCCTGGGGACAGGGAAACTACGAGCAGTACTTC CASSLAWGQGNYEQYF
TRBD1 TRBJ2-7 TRBV7-2 NA TGTGCCAGCAGCTTAGGAGTACCGGGACAGCGTAGGGACGAGCAGTACTTC CASSLGVPGQRRDEQYF
NA TRBJ2-4 TRBV5-1 NA TGCGCCAGCAGCTTGGAAGGGGTGGACAAAAACATTCAGTACTTC CASSLEGVDKNIQYF
NA TRBJ2-6 TRBV28 NA TGTGCCAGCAGTTTTCCTCCAGGAGGGTCTGGGGCCAACGTCCTGACTTTC CASSFPPGGSGANVLTF
TRBD1 TRBJ2-1 TRBV5-1 once TGCGCCAGCAGCTTAAGAGGGGGACAGGAGCAGTTCTTC CASSLRGGQEQFF
NA TRBJ2-5 TRBV9 once TGTGCCAGCAGCCCCCGGCTAGTTGATGAGACCCAGTACTTC CASSPRLVDETQYF
TRBD2 TRBJ2-7 TRBV7-9 NA TGTGCCAGCAGCTTAGCGACGGGACTAGCGGGCTACGAGCAGTACTTC CASSLATGLAGYEQYF
NA TRBJ2-3 TRBV5-4 NA TGTGCCAGCAGCTTGGGGGGCCCGACAGATACGCAGTATTTT CASSLGGPTDTQYF
NA TRBJ1-5 TRBV28 NA TGTGCCAGCAGGATTAGGCCAGGCTTCAGATTAAATCAGCCCCAGCATTTT CASRIRPGFRLNQPQHF
TRBD1 TRBJ1-5 TRBV15 NA TGTGCCACCAGCAGCGGGGACAGAAACAATCAGCCCCAGCATTTT CATSSGDRNNQPQHF